Listed here are 23 T cell receptor beta chains from one sample, sequenced in a study of T cells in localized non-small cell lung cancer. The assay was immunoSEQ multiplex PCR, and TCRdb's table has in-frame clones only and misses some. The sample yields tens of thousands of clones, 87% seen once. The sample here was peripheral blood, taken before any cancer treatment. These receptors originate from a man aged 35 to 69 with stage I squamous cell lung carcinoma.

The gene calls are TRBV7-2 and TRBJ2-7, with 14 positions matching TRBD2. The germline V gene has CDR1 SGHTA and CDR2 FQGNSA. This CDR3 is built from 16 residues. The J segment lost 2 bases and the V segment lost 5 bases, leaving 5 bases of the junction unmatched. Written as DNA, the CDR3 is TGTGCCAGCAGCACCGGGACTAGCGGGGGCACCTACGAGCAGTACTTC. It encodes CASSTGTSGGTYEQYF.

This chain links TRBV19 with TRBJ2-7, with 7 bases identical to TRBD1. J lost 1 base, V lost 6 bases, and 6 bases had no gene match. The germline V gene has CDR1 LNHDA and CDR2 SQIVND (reference sequence). The CDR3 length is 14 residues. The CDR3 nucleotides are TGTGCCAGTAGGCGTCACAGGGGTTCCTACGAGCAGTACTTC. Residues: CASRRHRGSYEQYF.

This sequence joins TRBV4-1 and TRBJ1-5, with TRBD1 matching over 7 bases. Germline V gene lookup returns CDR1 MGHRA and CDR2 YSYEKL. After removal of 4 bases from V and 4 bases from J, the junction contained 10 bases not matched to a gene. The CDR3 totals 16 residues. CDR3 sequence: CASSPPGRGRNQPQHF. CDR3 nucleotide sequence: TGCGCCAGCAGCCCCCCAGGCAGGGGGAGAAATCAGCCCCAGCATTTT.

The chain uses TRBV28 and TRBJ2-1; TRBD2 aligns across 12 bases. Losses at the gene ends were 4 bases for V and 0 bases for J; bases not matched to a gene: 13. Germline V gene sequence: CDR1 MDHEN, CDR2 SYDVKM. The CDR3 loop spans 20 amino acids. Here the CDR3 DNA reads TGTGCCAGCAGTTCTCTCCGGGCTAGCGGGGGGGATAGCTCCTACAATGAGCAGTTCTTC. Its protein product is CASSSLRASGGDSSYNEQFF.

The chain combines TRBV7-9 with TRBJ2-4; D call uncertain. The CDR3 has 13 residues. V lost 5 bases and J 5 bases, leaving 10 bases between the germline ends. In germline, CDR1 is SEHNR, CDR2 FQNEAQ (reference sequence). CDR3: CASSPAGQNIQYF. In nucleotides, the CDR3 is TGTGCCAGCAGCCCAGCCGGGCAAAACATTCAGTACTTC.

This clone was seen a single time. This chain links TRBV27 with TRBJ2-5, with D hard to call. The CDR3 is 14 residues long. Germline CDR1 reads MNHEY; CDR2 reads SMNVEV (reference sequence). Trimming removed 6 bases at V and 3 bases at J, with 14 bases between. The CDR3 sequence is CASRTSTNKETQYF. The CDR3, as DNA: TGTGCCAGCAGGACTTCCACCAACAAAGAGACCCAGTACTTC.

The chain joins TRBV19 to TRBJ2-5, with D unresolved. Between the trimmed V and J ends, which lost 8 bases and 0 bases, there was a span of 10 bases. Germline V lookup: CDR1 LNHDA, CDR2 SQIVND (reference sequence). The CDR3 runs to 13 residues. CDR3 sequence (DNA): TGTGCCAGTTCATGGCCGGACCAAGAGACCCAGTACTTC. Its translation is CASSWPDQETQYF.

This rearrangement joins TRBV6-4 to TRBJ1-1, with D possibly TRBD1 on 6 matching bases. The V and J ends lost 0 bases and 4 bases respectively, with 9 bases between them. This CDR3 is built from 14 residues. CDR1 and CDR2 (germline): MRHNA, SNTAGT. The CDR3 DNA reads as TGTGCCAGCAGTGACTCGGACAGACGCACTGAAGCTTTCTTT. Translation gives CASSDSDRRTEAFF.

V and J are TRBV9 and TRBJ1-2; D remains unclear. Per germline, CDR1 SGDLS and CDR2 YYNGEE. The CDR3 loop spans 15 amino acids. V was trimmed by 4 bases and J by 4 bases, leaving 17 bases between them. The CDR3 protein is CASSSRESSAYGYTF. As DNA, the CDR3 is TGTGCCAGCAGCTCGCGGGAGTCATCGGCCTATGGCTACACCTTC.

This clone was seen only once. The chain has TRBV6-1 and TRBJ1-6; the D is unclear. Looked up from germline, CDR1 is MNHNS and CDR2 is SASEGT. With 4 bases removed from V and 10 bases from J, the gap between germline ends came to 14 bases. The length of the CDR3 is 14 residues. The CDR3 reads CASSGTVLISPLHF. The DNA of the CDR3 is TGTGCCAGCAGTGGAACTGTACTCATCTCACCCCTCCACTTT.

The chain links TRBV5-6 to TRBJ1-2; 9 bases map to TRBD1. The CDR3 loop spans 13 amino acids. Germline CDR1 and CDR2: SGHDT and YYEEEE. Trimming took 4 bases from V and 5 from J; bases not matched to a gene: 3. CDR3 DNA sequence: TGTGCCAGCAGCCCCGGACAGGGGTATGGCTACACCTTC. Translating it yields CASSPGQGYGYTF.

This clone was counted a few times. J is TRBJ2-5 and V is TRBV12-2; the table calls TRBD2, which could not be checked here. TRBV12-2 is classified as a pseudogene. CDR3 length: 19 amino acids. Here the CDR3 reads CASRLADLAGALRQETQYF. The CDR3 DNA reads TGTGCAAGTCGCTTAGCGGACCTAGCGGGGGCCCTAAGACAAGAGACCCAGTACTTC.

The genes are TRBV2 and TRBJ2-5, with 8 positions matching TRBD2. Unmatched junction bases numbered 7, after V lost 7 bases and J lost 0 bases. CDR3 length: 15 residues. CDR1 is SNHLY and CDR2 is FYNNEI in the germline V gene. The CDR3 DNA sequence: TGTGCCAGCACCGAAACTAGCGGAGACCAAGAGACCCAGTACTTC. Protein: CASTETSGDQETQYF.

This clone has a count of ten or more. The chain carries TRBV2 and TRBJ2-7; 12 bases fit TRBD1. The germline V gene encodes CDR1 SNHLY and CDR2 FYNNEI. V lost 10 bases, J lost 3 bases, and 10 bases stayed unmatched. The CDR3 contains 15 residues. In DNA form, the CDR3 reads TGTGCCACCAGGGGGACAGGGGGCCTGGGCTACGAGCAGTACTTC. Its protein is CATRGTGGLGYEQYF.

V usage is TRBV7-9 and J usage is TRBJ1-4; D call uncertain. Per germline, CDR1 SEHNR and CDR2 FQNEAQ (reference sequence). V gave up 5 bases and J gave up 0 bases, with 10 bases separating them. There are 15 residues in the CDR3. The CDR3 reads CASSPGLSTNEKLFF. DNA for the CDR3: TGTGCCAGCAGCCCGGGTTTGTCAACTAATGAAAAACTGTTTTTT.

The chain links TRBV10-3 to TRBJ1-4; tentatively, D is TRBD1 (5 bases). V was pared by 3 bases and J by 6 bases, with 14 bases between. This CDR3 contains 15 residues. CDR1 is ENHRY, CDR2 SYGVKD, per germline. The CDR3 sequence: CAISDLGPSYEKLFF. The CDR3 region has the DNA TGTGCCATCAGTGATCTGGGGCCCTCTTATGAAAAACTGTTTTTT.

This chain joins TRBV2 and TRBJ2-3; TRBD2 matches at 7 bases. CDR1 is SNHLY and CDR2 is FYNNEI in the germline V gene. This CDR3 has 15 residues. Unmatched junction bases numbered 8, after V lost 8 bases and J lost 0 bases. The CDR3 here is CASSRLAPSTDTQYF. CDR3 bases: TGTGCCAGCTCCAGACTAGCCCCTAGCACAGATACGCAGTATTTT.

The rearrangement joins TRBV7-9 to TRBJ2-5, with D unclear. Trimming removed 1 base at V and 0 bases at J, with 6 bases between. Looked up from germline, CDR1 is SEHNR and CDR2 is FQNEAQ (reference sequence). The CDR3 has 14 amino acids. CDR3 sequence: CASSLGLNQETQYF. The CDR3 DNA reads as TGTGCCAGCAGCTTAGGACTGAACCAAGAGACCCAGTACTTC.

The chain combines TRBV5-4 with TRBJ1-1, with D possibly matching TRBD1 (5 bases). V lost 0 bases and J 3 bases, leaving 9 bases between the germline ends. Germline V CDR1 and CDR2: SGHNT, YYREEE (reference sequence). The CDR3 has 14 residues. The CDR3 DNA reads TGTGCCAGCAGCTTGGCAGGGATTGACACTGAAGCTTTCTTT. It encodes CASSLAGIDTEAFF.

The table lists this clone with a count of one. The chain couples TRBV6-5 to TRBJ1-5, with 7 bases fitting TRBD1. The germline V gene encodes CDR1 MNHEY and CDR2 SVGAGI. This CDR3 has 15 amino acids. With 6 bases clipped from V and 5 bases from J, the junction kept 10 bases outside the gene matches. The CDR3 loop reads CASREGGGQYQPQHF. Written as DNA, the CDR3 is TGTGCCAGCAGGGAGGGAGGGGGCCAGTATCAGCCCCAGCATTTT.

This chain links TRBV13 with TRBJ2-1, with D possibly being TRBD1 or TRBD2 (5 bases each). The CDR3 covers 17 residues. Trimming removed 5 bases from V and 0 bases from J, with 17 bases in between. Germline V lookup: CDR1 PRHDT, CDR2 FYEKMQ (reference sequence). CDR3: CASSQRRGVNSYNEQFF. CDR3 coding DNA: TGTGCCAGCAGCCAACGTCGAGGGGTGAACTCCTACAATGAGCAGTTCTTC.

V usage is TRBV30 and J usage is TRBJ2-7, with a weak D call TRBD1 (6 bases). Looked up from germline, CDR1 is GTSNPN and CDR2 is SVGIG (reference sequence). V lost 1 base and J 3 bases, leaving 16 bases between the germline ends. The CDR3 is 15 amino acids. The CDR3 spells CAWSAPGTPLYEQYF. Written as DNA, the CDR3 is TGTGCCTGGAGTGCTCCCGGGACACCCCTCTACGAGCAGTACTTC.

This clone occurred once. CDR3 sequence: CASSLVENEKLFF. The CDR3 region has the DNA TGCGCCAGCAGCTTGGTGGAGAATGAAAAACTGTTTTTT. The chain has TRBV5-1 and TRBJ1-4; D is undetermined. This CDR3 contains 13 residues. V lost 0 bases and J 5 bases, leaving 5 bases between the germline ends. The V gene's germline CDR1 is SGHRS and CDR2 YFSETQ.